This is a list of T cell receptor beta chains from one sample in a study of T cells after yellow fever vaccination. TCRdb called the 5' RACE reads again in MiXCR, with one record for every CDR3 protein. The sample lists hundreds of thousands of distinct CDR3 sequences, roughly 12% seen once, with around 15% in the top ten. The source material was PBMCs, sampled on the day of the yellow fever booster vaccination. These receptors were taken from a man aged 30 to 39 who received the YFV17D yellow fever vaccine. Both conserved end residues are part of each CDR3. Rows may omit the clone size; those that give it use once, few, many or a size class.

>TRBJ2-3|16|-|TRBV20-1
CSATTGLAGSTDTQYF
>TRBJ2-1|16|few|TRBV4-3
CASSQGGRARNNEQFF
>TRBJ2-7|17|few|TRBV5-1
CASSLETGEAISYEQYF
>TRBJ2-7|13|-|TRBV28
CASLGGGVNEQYF
>TRBJ2-5|16|-|TRBV9
CASSTGTSGAAETQYF
>TRBJ1-2|17|few|TRBV7-9
CASSPSGTGGRGGGYTF
>TRBJ1-5|17|few|TRBV19
CASSIEGTANSNQPQHF
>TRBJ1-4|20|-|TRBV5-1
CASSLASPGAGGELGDKLFF
>TRBJ2-2|19|few|TRBV7-8
CASSLVSATSGMNTGELFF
>TRBJ2-5|12|-|TRBV28
CASDRNSETQYF
>TRBJ1-1|14|few|TRBV12-3/TRBV12-4
CASSLRTGLTEAFF
>TRBJ2-5|13|few|TRBV20-1
CSASGLAGETQYF
>TRBJ2-2|12|-|TRBV20-1
CSASGLVGELFF
>TRBJ2-7|16|-|TRBV12-3/TRBV12-4
CASSFALSSGRSGQYF
>TRBJ2-3|15|-|TRBV7-2
CASSLRAGSDDTQYF
>TRBJ2-1|16|few|TRBV20-1
CSARDTQAVSYNEQFF
>TRBJ1-5|15|-|TRBV6-1
CASSAGRISNQPQHF
>TRBJ2-7|13|-|TRBV10-3
CAISPGQGYEQYF
>TRBJ2-3|13|few|TRBV5-8
CASSSVNTDTQYF
>TRBJ2-5|15|-|TRBV30
CAWSVTRGDQETQYF
>TRBJ2-1|16|-|TRBV4-3
CASSQAGTTTYNEQFF
>TRBJ2-1|15|many|TRBV7-2
CASSLAPDRVAEQFF
>TRBJ2-7|15|-|TRBV5-1
CASRTLAGASYEQYF
>TRBJ2-7|14|many|TRBV12-3/TRBV12-4
CASTYAGTGSEQYF
>TRBJ2-5|13|-|TRBV7-2
CASSAAEMGTQYF
>TRBJ2-7|16|few|TRBV28
CASSFEGRVALDEQYF
>TRBJ2-4|14|many|TRBV20-1
CSARDRDRLNIQYF
>TRBJ2-3|16|-|TRBV19
CASSIDLVGFADTQYF